Listed here are 10 T cell receptor beta chains from one sample, sequenced in a study of neurological immune-mediated disorders (dated by TCRdb to the late 2010s). The receptor library was made with 5' RACE. The run used an Illumina HiSeq 2500. The public reads were run again by TCRdb, first through fastp at Q25 and then through MiXCR, and only productive beta chains were kept. Identical CDR3 protein sequences are pooled into one entry, listed with their most common genes and DNA. Within this sample are tens of thousands of distinct CDR3 sequences, with approximately 7.2% of them counted one time only. The top ten hold roughly 5.6% of the sample. The material sequenced was CD4+ T cells from blood. The receptors derive from a man between 45 and 60 years old in good health.

The table lists this clonotype with many counts. The CDR3 sequence: CASSLRSFQETQYF. In DNA, the CDR3 is TGTGCCAGCAGTCTCAGGAGCTTCCAAGAGACCCAGTACTTC. The gene calls are TRBV6-2 or TRBV6-3 and TRBJ2-5; D call uncertain. The V and J ends lost 5 bases and 1 base respectively, with 11 bases between them. The CDR3 consists of 14 residues. From germline, CDR1 is MNHEY and CDR2 SVGEGT.

This chain uses TRBV5-1 with TRBJ1-2; D remains unclear. CDR1 is SGHRS and CDR2 is YFSETQ in the germline V gene. Trimming took off 5 bases at V and 4 bases at J, with 12 bases between the two ends. The CDR3 spans 13 residues. The CDR3 is CASSTFLSYGYTF. The CDR3 nucleotides read TGCGCCAGCAGTACTTTTCTCAGCTATGGCTACACCTTC.

This clonotype occurred many times. The chain carries TRBV4-1 and TRBJ2-3; D is uncertain. The CDR3 consists of 13 residues. Germline CDR1 is MGHRA and CDR2 is YSYEKL. V was trimmed by 0 bases and J by 6 bases, leaving 7 bases between them. CDR3 protein: CASSQDPRDTQYF. CDR3 sequence (DNA): TGCGCCAGCAGCCAAGATCCTCGGGATACGCAGTATTTT.

This clonotype appeared many times. V gene TRBV20-1 combines with J gene TRBJ1-2, with 7 bases fitting TRBD1. V shed 0 bases and J 1 base; nucleotides not matched to a gene: 11. CDR1 and CDR2 from the germline V gene are DFQATT and SNEGSKA (reference sequence). The CDR3 loop spans 17 amino acids. The CDR3 spells CSARDRETGTDNYGYTF. CDR3 DNA: TGCAGTGCTAGAGATCGGGAGACAGGGACCGATAACTATGGCTACACCTTC.

Ten or more counts support this clonotype. The genes are TRBV29-1 and TRBJ2-7, with a weak D call TRBD1 (5 bases). In germline, CDR1 is SQVTM, CDR2 ANQGSEA. V gave up 4 bases and J gave up 2 bases, with 12 bases separating them. CDR3 length equals 13 residues. CDR3 loop: CSVGSRATYEQYF. The CDR3 coding sequence is TGCAGCGTTGGGTCCAGGGCCACCTACGAGCAGTACTTC.

There are many counts of this clonotype. The gene calls are TRBV14 and TRBJ2-6; D remains unclear. CDR3 length: 15 residues. Deletions cut 1 base from V and 0 bases from J, with 4 bases between. Germline V CDR1 and CDR2: SGHDN, FVKESK. The chain's CDR3 is CASSQVSSGANVLTF. The CDR3, as DNA: TGTGCCAGCAGCCAAGTAAGCTCTGGGGCCAACGTCCTGACTTTC.

In its sample, this clonotype was seen many times. The chain has TRBV7-2 and TRBJ2-5; D perhaps matches TRBD2 (5 bases). Trimming took 5 bases from V and 8 from J, leaving 21 bases between them. CDR3 size: 15 residues. CDR1 and CDR2 (germline): SGHTA, FQGNSA. CDR3 loop: CASSREGALWFTQYF. In DNA, the CDR3 is TGTGCCAGCAGCCGGGAAGGAGCACTATGGTTTACCCAGTACTTC.

This clonotype has ten or more counts. The V call is TRBV6-5, the J call TRBJ1-2, with TRBD1 matching over 10 bases. Germline V gene lookup returns CDR1 MNHEY and CDR2 SVGAGI. The ends lost 2 bases at V and 4 bases at J; junction bases unmatched: 4. The CDR3 has 15 residues. This CDR3 is CASSYGTGAGYGYTF. In nucleotides, the CDR3 is TGTGCCAGCAGTTACGGGACAGGGGCGGGCTATGGCTACACCTTC.

At least ten counts were recorded for this clonotype. The chain combines TRBV12-3 or TRBV12-4 with TRBJ2-5; D gene unclear. Trimming removed 2 bases at V and 7 bases at J, with 11 bases between. This CDR3 has 13 amino acids. The CDR3 sequence: CASSLLGEGTQYF. The CDR3 DNA is TGTGCCAGCAGTTTATTGGGTGAAGGGACCCAGTACTTC.

This clonotype came up many times. This chain links TRBV7-2 with TRBJ1-1; D gene unclear. In germline, CDR1 is SGHTA, CDR2 FQGNSA. The CDR3 consists of 13 residues. V was shortened by 3 bases and J by 0 bases, with 5 bases between the two germline ends. The CDR3 sequence: CASSLQVNTEAFF. CDR3 DNA sequence: TGTGCCAGCAGCTTGCAAGTGAACACTGAAGCTTTCTTT.